This TCR beta chain originates from a study of blood T cells in healthy people across ages. Together with a sample-barcoded 5' primer, a J-beta primer mix was included in a second PCR lasting roughly 6 to 12 cycles. In TCRdb, the 5' RACE reads were re-called with MiXCR into one record per CDR3 protein. The table shows more than 500,000 distinct CDR3 sequences, with roughly 28% occurring only once. V lost 7 bases and J lost 7, with 17 bases in between. The CDR3 contains 14 residues. Germline CDR1 reads SGHKS; CDR2 reads YYEKEE (reference sequence). J is TRBJ2-2 and V is TRBV5-5, with D hard to call. The sequence derives from a woman in her seventies in good health. The source material was blood. CDR3 coding DNA: TGTGCCAGCCTACGCTGGCCTGGGCACGGGGAGCTGTTTTTT. Residues: CASLRWPGHGELFF.